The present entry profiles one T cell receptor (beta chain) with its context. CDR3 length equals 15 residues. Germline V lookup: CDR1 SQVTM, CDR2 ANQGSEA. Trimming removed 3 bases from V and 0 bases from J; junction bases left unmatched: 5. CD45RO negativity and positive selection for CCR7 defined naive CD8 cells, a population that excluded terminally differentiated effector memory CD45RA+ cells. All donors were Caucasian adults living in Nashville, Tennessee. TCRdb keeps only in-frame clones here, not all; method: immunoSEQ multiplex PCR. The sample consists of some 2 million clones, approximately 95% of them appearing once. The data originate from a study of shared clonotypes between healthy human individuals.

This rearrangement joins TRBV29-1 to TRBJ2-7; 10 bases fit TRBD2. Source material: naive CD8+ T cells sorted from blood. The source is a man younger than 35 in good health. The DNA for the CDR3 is TGCAGCGTTGAGCGAGCGGGAGGGCTCTCCTACGAGCAGTACTTC. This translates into CSVERAGGLSYEQYF.